This TCR beta chain is drawn from a study of cytomegalovirus exposure and HLA in healthy donors. The length of the CDR3 is 14 residues. CDR1 SGHDN and CDR2 FVKESK come from the germline V gene. J was trimmed by 4 bases and V by 6 bases; bases with no gene match: 5. Vbeta (60) and Jbeta (13) primers were used in the PCR. Measured with immunoSEQ multiplex PCR; TCRdb has only the in-frame clones, and not every one. The sample includes 100,000 to 150,000 clones, about 78% of them seen just once. The source of this sequence is a female donor in good health and CMV-seronegative. V gene TRBV14 combines with J gene TRBJ2-1, with TRBD1 identical over 8 bases. Sequencing used PBMCs. The CDR3 region is CASSRQGTYNEQFF. CDR3 sequence (DNA): TGTGCCAGCAGTCGACAGGGGACTTACAATGAGCAGTTCTTC.